Presented here are 5 T cell receptor beta chains from one specimen sequenced in a study of cytomegalovirus exposure and HLA in healthy donors. Primers included in the PCR were 60 Vbeta and 13 Jbeta primers. The repertoire was sequenced with immunoSEQ multiplex PCR; TCRdb's copy has only in-frame clones and lacks some. The sample holds 280,000 or so clones; 70% to 90% are singletons and the top ten take roughly 2%. The sample consisted of PBMCs. The receptors here all came from a woman under 30 in good health and CMV-seronegative.

The CDR3, as DNA: TGTGCCTATAACGGGGGGCGGAATGAAGCTTTCTTT. It translates to CAYNGGRNEAFF. The chain employs TRBV5-4 and TRBJ1-1; D may be TRBD1 (6 bases). This CDR3 contains 12 residues. Germline values: CDR1 SGHNT, CDR2 YYREEE (reference sequence). V gave up 10 bases and J gave up 7 bases, with 17 bases separating them.

This chain connects TRBV6-6 to TRBJ2-3; D unresolved. The V end lost 0 bases, the J end lost 0 bases, and 4 bases lay between the germline ends. Germline CDR1 reads MNHNY; CDR2 reads SVGAGI (reference sequence). CDR3 size: 14 residues. CDR3 loop: CASSYSTSTDTQYF. CDR3 nucleotide sequence: TGTGCCAGCAGTTACTCGACTAGCACAGATACGCAGTATTTT.

This clone was recorded only once. The chain joins TRBV27 to TRBJ1-2; D not resolved. CDR1 and CDR2 (germline): MNHEY, SMNVEV (reference sequence). Between the trimmed V and J ends, which lost 5 bases and 2 bases, there was a span of 12 bases. CDR3 length: 14 amino acids. DNA for the CDR3: TGTGCCAGCAGTCCGGGGAAATCAAACTATGGCTACACCTTC. This encodes CASSPGKSNYGYTF.

The rearrangement links TRBV29-1 to TRBJ2-7; D gene uncertain. V was clipped by 7 bases and J by 5 bases, with 9 bases between them. CDR3 length: 10 amino acids. Germline CDR1 is SQVTM and CDR2 is ANQGSEA. CDR3 DNA: TGCAGCGCCGGTAATAACGAGCAGTACTTC. It yields the protein CSAGNNEQYF.

Turning to this clone: An end of the junction does not agree with germline; a read error may underlie this. The same CDR3 is also encoded by other DNA sequences in this sample. The chain carries TRBV7-2 and TRBJ1-6; 11 bases fit TRBD1. CDR3 length equals 19 residues. The germline gives CDR1 SGHTA, CDR2 FQGNSA. The CDR3 nucleotides are TGTGCCAGCAGCTTAGCGTGGGTGGACAGGGGGCACTATAATTCCCCCCTCCACTTT. Its protein is CASSLAWVDRGHYNSPLHF.